Sequencing of this T cell receptor (beta chain) was carried out in a study of T-cell reconstitution after alpha-beta-depleted transplantation in children. This CDR3 contains 13 residues. The germline V gene has CDR1 DFQATT and CDR2 SNEGSKA (reference sequence). V gave up 5 bases and J gave up 8 bases; unmatched junction bases: 8. This sample's TCRbeta library carried unique molecular identifier barcodes. TCRdb re-derived calls from the PCR reads in MiXCR, one entry per CDR3 protein. The data contain some 200,000 distinct CDR3 sequences, about 14% of them singletons. The chain couples TRBV20-1 to TRBJ1-5; TRBD1 agrees at 8 bases. The clonotype comes from a human donor who donated a stem cell graft to a child with acute lymphoblastic leukemia. The specimen was PBMCs from the stem cell graft donor, collected from the stem cell graft. CDR3 sequence: CSAPGQGKEPQHF. DNA for the CDR3: TGCAGTGCTCCCGGACAGGGAAAAGAGCCCCAGCATTTT.